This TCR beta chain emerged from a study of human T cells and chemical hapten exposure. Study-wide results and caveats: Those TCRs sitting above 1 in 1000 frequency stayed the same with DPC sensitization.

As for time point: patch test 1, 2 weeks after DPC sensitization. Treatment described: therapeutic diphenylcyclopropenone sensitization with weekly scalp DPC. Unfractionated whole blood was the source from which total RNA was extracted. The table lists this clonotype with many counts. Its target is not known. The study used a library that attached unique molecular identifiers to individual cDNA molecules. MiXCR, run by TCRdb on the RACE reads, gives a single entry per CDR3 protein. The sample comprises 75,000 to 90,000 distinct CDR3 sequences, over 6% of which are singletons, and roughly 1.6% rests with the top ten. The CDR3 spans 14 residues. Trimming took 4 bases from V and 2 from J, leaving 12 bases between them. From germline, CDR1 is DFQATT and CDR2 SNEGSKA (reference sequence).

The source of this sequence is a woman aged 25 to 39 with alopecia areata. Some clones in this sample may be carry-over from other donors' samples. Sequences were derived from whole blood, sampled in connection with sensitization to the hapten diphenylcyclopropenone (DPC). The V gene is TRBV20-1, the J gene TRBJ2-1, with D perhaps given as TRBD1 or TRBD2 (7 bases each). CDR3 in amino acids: CSANQGGAYNEQFF. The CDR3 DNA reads TGCAGTGCTAACCAGGGGGGGGCCTACAATGAGCAGTTCTTC.